This TCR beta chain was identified during a study of identical twins. Findings and caveats of the study: Cord blood's abundant beta clonotypes had fewer insertions, unlike memory repertoires. Twins' excess sharing was less marked for out-of-frame beta sequences.

In regard to this clonotype: Its target is unknown.

Donors were all healthy Caucasians. The CDR3 is 10 residues long. In germline, CDR1 is DFQATT, CDR2 SNEGSKA (reference sequence). Via MiXCR, TCRdb re-called the 5' RACE reads, giving one row per CDR3 protein. The repertoire holds 1.5 million to 2 million distinct CDR3 sequences, 25% to 35% seen once, with under 0.35% in the top ten. The chain joins TRBV20-1 to TRBJ1-2; maybe TRBD1 (6 bases). Sequenced: cord blood. The source of this sequence is a newborn girl in good health. This CDR3 reads CGGQHYGYTF. The CDR3 region has the DNA TGCGGCGGACAGCACTATGGCTACACCTTC.